The next 27 T cell receptor beta chains were all read from a single sample in a study of CD8 T cells in Susac syndrome. An input of roughly 0.45 to 1 ug of RNA was subjected to reverse transcription using random hexamers. TCRdb processed the immunoSEQ multiplex PCR reads anew with MiXCR; each CDR3 protein has one entry. Of approximately 190,000 distinct CDR3 sequences detected, 95% appear once; the ten largest clones hold around 0.16%. Sequencing was carried out using CD8+ T cells from PBMCs. The receptors were gathered from a human donor with Susac syndrome.

The chain carries TRBV3-1 and TRBJ2-1; maybe TRBD1 (5 bases). V lost 1 base, J lost 4 bases, and 14 bases lay in between. Looked up from germline, CDR1 is LGHDT and CDR2 is YNNKEL (reference sequence). The CDR3 runs to 16 residues. The CDR3 is CASSQGWQGKYNEQFF. As DNA, the CDR3 is TGTGCCAGCAGCCAAGGATGGCAGGGAAAGTACAATGAGCAGTTCTTC.

The chain joins TRBV4-1 to TRBJ2-1; 9 bases fit TRBD2. Germline CDR1 is MGHRA and CDR2 is YSYEKL. This CDR3 spans 17 amino acids. V lost 3 bases, J lost 0 bases, and 6 bases stayed unmatched. The CDR3 sequence is CASSHGAGGSSYNEQFF. The CDR3 region has the DNA TGCGCCAGCAGCCATGGGGCGGGAGGGAGCTCCTACAATGAGCAGTTCTTC.

The rearrangement links TRBV7-3 to TRBJ2-7, with 7 positions matching TRBD2. V trimming: 1 base; J trimming: 5 bases; junction bases outside the gene matches: 2. Germline assignment: CDR1 SGHTA and CDR2 FQGTGA. The CDR3 length is 13 residues. CDR3 bases: TGTGCCAGCAGCTTAATGGGGGGGGACGAGCAGTACTTC. It codes for CASSLMGGDEQYF.

This chain's CDR3 is CASSKDRGGREQYF. CDR3 DNA sequence: TGTGCCAGCAGCAAGGACAGGGGAGGGCGCGAGCAGTACTTC. The rearrangement uses TRBV9 and TRBJ2-7; 9 bases fit TRBD1. The CDR3 spans 14 residues. V was pared by 4 bases and J by 6 bases, with 8 bases of the junction left unmatched. Germline values: CDR1 SGDLS, CDR2 YYNGEE.

This chain connects TRBV20-1 to TRBJ2-3, with D possibly matching TRBD2 (5 bases). The CDR3 is made up of 15 amino acids. Trimming took 7 bases from V and 0 from J, leaving 17 bases between them. Germline CDR1 is DFQATT and CDR2 is SNEGSKA (reference sequence). CDR3 loop: CSVTLDGRSTDTQYF. CDR3 bases: TGCAGTGTCACCCTCGATGGGAGAAGCACAGATACGCAGTATTTT.

The chain combines TRBV27 with TRBJ1-5, with D maybe TRBD1 (6 bases). V shed 0 bases and J shed 2 bases, with 11 bases lying between them. CDR3 length: 16 residues. CDR1 is MNHEY, CDR2 SMNVEV, per germline (reference sequence). The CDR3 nucleotides read TGTGCCAGCAGTTTATCTGGGGGGCTAGGCAATCAGCCCCAGCATTTT. Translation: CASSLSGGLGNQPQHF.

The rearrangement uses TRBV29-1 and TRBJ1-1; D ambiguous. Germline loops: CDR1 SQVTM, CDR2 ANQGSEA. V shed 0 bases and J shed 0 bases, with 11 bases lying between them. This CDR3 is 15 amino acids long. CDR3 sequence: CSVEEHSSLNTEAFF. As DNA, the CDR3 is TGCAGCGTTGAAGAACATTCAAGTTTGAACACTGAAGCTTTCTTT.

The chain couples TRBV29-1 to TRBJ2-7; no definite D call. The CDR3 extends over 12 amino acids. Trimming cost V 4 bases and J 0 bases, with 7 bases left between them. Germline lookup yields CDR1 SQVTM and CDR2 ANQGSEA. For the CDR3, the DNA is TGCAGCGTTGGTTACACCTCCTACGAGCAGTACTTC. It translates to CSVGYTSYEQYF.

This chain connects TRBV2 to TRBJ2-1; D may be TRBD1 or TRBD2 (5 bases each). Germline assignment: CDR1 SNHLY and CDR2 FYNNEI. The CDR3 is 13 amino acids. Trimming took 6 bases from V and 4 from J, leaving 10 bases between them. Here the CDR3 reads CASRRDGYNEQFF. The CDR3 bases are TGTGCCAGCAGGAGGGACGGTTACAATGAGCAGTTCTTC.

V and J are TRBV5-1 and TRBJ1-1, with TRBD1 matching over 7 bases. V gave up 5 bases and J gave up 4 bases; unmatched junction bases: 14. The CDR3 runs 16 residues. Germline assignment: CDR1 SGHRS and CDR2 YFSETQ. The CDR3, as DNA: TGCGCCAGCAGGTTGAAAGGGGGCGCAGTAGCCACTGAAGCTTTCTTT. Protein sequence: CASRLKGGAVATEAFF.

The DNA for the CDR3 is TGCAGCGTTGCGTGGCAGAGCGGCACTGAAGCTTTCTTT. This sequence encodes CSVAWQSGTEAFF. The gene calls are TRBV29-1 and TRBJ1-1; D not certain. CDR3 length: 13 amino acids. The germline V gene encodes CDR1 SQVTM and CDR2 ANQGSEA. V lost 4 bases and J lost 4, with 13 bases in between. Drawing the rest from reference TRBV29-1 and TRBJ1-1, the complete variable domain is SAVISQKPSRDICQRGTSLTIQCQVDSQVTMMFWYRQQPGQSLTLIATANQGSEATYESGFVIDKFPISRPNLTFSTLTVSNMSPEDSSIYLCSVAWQSGTEAFFGQGTRLTVV.

V usage is TRBV11-2 and J usage is TRBJ2-5, with TRBD2 identical over 8 bases. The germline CDR1 and CDR2 sequences are SGHAT and FQNNGV. This CDR3 has 13 residues. The V and J ends lost 6 bases and 5 bases, in that order; junction bases with no gene match: 5. In DNA, the CDR3 is TGTGCCAGCAGACCCTCTAGCGGGGAGACCCAGTACTTC. The encoded protein is CASRPSSGETQYF.

The J gene is TRBJ2-1, the V gene TRBV20-1; 8 bases map to TRBD2. Germline trimming cut 4 bases from V and 5 bases from J; bases unmatched to any gene: 10. Germline V gene sequence: CDR1 DFQATT, CDR2 SNEGSKA (reference sequence). CDR3 length: 15 residues. The chain's CDR3 is CSANIAGSLDNEQFF. The CDR3 region has the DNA TGCAGTGCTAATATAGCGGGGAGCCTAGACAATGAGCAGTTCTTC.

The J gene is TRBJ2-7, the V gene TRBV5-1; 7 bases match TRBD2. Per the germline V gene, CDR1 is SGHRS and CDR2 is YFSETQ. J lost 1 base, V lost 0 bases, and 10 bases had no gene match. The length of the CDR3 is 17 residues. The CDR3 reads CASSLEASGIMSYEQYF. In nucleotides, the CDR3 is TGCGCCAGCAGCTTGGAGGCTAGCGGAATTATGTCCTACGAGCAGTACTTC.

This sequence joins TRBV5-1 and TRBJ1-2, with no clear D. The germline CDR1 and CDR2 sequences are SGHRS and YFSETQ. The CDR3 has 13 residues. The V end lost 0 bases, the J end lost 6 bases, and 9 bases lay between the germline ends. The DNA for the CDR3 is TGCGCCAGCAGCTTGGCAGGAATTGATGGCTACACCTTC. This gives the protein CASSLAGIDGYTF.

The J gene is TRBJ2-7, the V gene TRBV7-9; D is tentatively TRBD1 or TRBD2 (6 bases each). The CDR3 covers 18 residues. The V and J ends lost 5 bases and 2 bases respectively, with 25 bases between them. Germline CDR1 is SEHNR and CDR2 is FQNEAQ (reference sequence). CDR3 loop: CASSPPGWRDTYAYEQYF. In nucleotides, the CDR3 is TGTGCCAGCAGCCCACCAGGGTGGAGGGACACATATGCCTACGAGCAGTACTTC.

The chain has TRBV29-1 and TRBJ2-7; the D gene could be TRBD1 or TRBD2 (5 bases each). This CDR3 is 12 amino acids long. Germline loops: CDR1 SQVTM, CDR2 ANQGSEA. Trimming left V 6 bases short and J 6 bases short, with 15 bases between. The CDR3 region is CSVRDPDREQYF. CDR3 sequence (DNA): TGCAGCGTCCGGGACCCTGACCGCGAGCAGTACTTC.

V is TRBV27 and J is TRBJ1-5; TRBD1 might be the D (5 bases). Looked up from germline, CDR1 is MNHEY and CDR2 is SMNVEV (reference sequence). The CDR3 is made up of 14 amino acids. With 0 bases removed from V and 4 bases from J, the gap between germline ends came to 7 bases. CDR3 sequence reads: CASSLSGENQPQHF. The CDR3 DNA sequence: TGTGCCAGCAGTTTATCAGGGGAAAATCAGCCCCAGCATTTT.

The V gene is TRBV11-1, the J gene TRBJ1-1, with 7 bases aligning to TRBD1. The germline gives CDR1 SGHAT, CDR2 FQDESV (reference sequence). The CDR3 spans 14 residues. Trimming removed 5 bases from V and 6 bases from J; junction bases left unmatched: 9. In nucleotides, the CDR3 is TGTGCCAGCAGCCCTGTCAGGGGGAGGGCTGAAGCTTTCTTT. Translated, it gives CASSPVRGRAEAFF.

This sequence joins TRBV7-9 and TRBJ2-3; D uncertain. The CDR3 contains 15 residues. Germline V lookup: CDR1 SEHNR, CDR2 FQNEAQ (reference sequence). V lost 6 bases and J 1 base, leaving 14 bases between the germline ends. This CDR3 is CASRHGELRTDTQYF. The CDR3 nucleotides read TGTGCCAGCAGACATGGAGAACTACGCACAGATACGCAGTATTTT.

The gene calls are TRBV2 and TRBJ1-2, with TRBD1 matching over 7 bases. The junction had 11 bases not matched to a gene; V was cut back by 4 bases and J by 3 bases. The CDR3 has 16 residues. Germline V CDR1 and CDR2: SNHLY, FYNNEI. The CDR3 protein is CASSGTGAISDYGYTF. DNA of the CDR3: TGTGCCAGCAGTGGCACAGGGGCCATTTCTGACTATGGCTACACCTTC.

The chain employs TRBV7-8 and TRBJ2-1, with no clear D. The germline V gene encodes CDR1 SGHVS and CDR2 FQNEAQ. The CDR3 loop spans 13 amino acids. V was pared by 4 bases and J by 8 bases, with 12 bases between. The CDR3 DNA sequence: TGTGCCAGCAGCTCCGCGTCCCGCGATGAGCAGTTCTTC. It translates to CASSSASRDEQFF.

V usage is TRBV29-1 and J usage is TRBJ1-2; a possible D gene is TRBD1 (6 bases). Germline V gene lookup returns CDR1 SQVTM and CDR2 ANQGSEA. V gave up 7 bases and J gave up 5 bases, with 17 bases separating them. This CDR3 comprises 13 residues. CDR3 DNA: TGCAGCGCGTCGGGGGGGCTGGAATATGGCTACACCTTC. This codes for CSASGGLEYGYTF.

The sample holds one count of this clonotype. J is TRBJ2-7 and V is TRBV9; TRBD1 agrees at 11 bases. The CDR3 extends over 15 amino acids. V was pared by 0 bases and J by 3 bases, with 2 bases of the junction left unmatched. Germline CDR1 and CDR2: SGDLS and YYNGEE. In nucleotides, the CDR3 is TGTGCCAGCAGCGTAGGAGGGACAGGGGGCTACGAGCAGTACTTC. Protein: CASSVGGTGGYEQYF.

J is TRBJ2-1 and V is TRBV24-1; D may be TRBD1 or TRBD2 (6 bases each). The germline CDR1 and CDR2 sequences are KGHDR and SFDVKD. Trimming stripped 7 bases from V and 5 bases from J, with 11 bases between. CDR3 size: 13 residues. The CDR3 protein is CATSRGRDNEQFF. In DNA, the CDR3 is TGTGCCACCAGCCGGGGGCGGGACAATGAGCAGTTCTTC.

V gene TRBV6-5 combines with J gene TRBJ1-1; a possible D gene is TRBD1 (6 bases). Germline CDR1 reads MNHEY; CDR2 reads SVGAGI. The V end was cut by 2 bases, the J end by 0 bases, with 13 bases between. The CDR3 covers 16 residues. CDR3 coding DNA: TGTGCCAGCAGTTACAGAGGACAGCCCATGAACACTGAAGCTTTCTTT. Protein product: CASSYRGQPMNTEAFF.

This sequence joins TRBV4-1 and TRBJ1-5; 7 bases fit TRBD1. This CDR3 comprises 17 residues. After removal of 0 bases from V and 2 bases from J, the junction contained 7 bases not matched to a gene. CDR1 and CDR2 from the germline V gene are MGHRA and YSYEKL. CDR3 DNA: TGCGCCAGCAGCCAAGATCGAGGGGGCTTTGGCAATCAGCCCCAGCATTTT. This gives the protein CASSQDRGGFGNQPQHF.